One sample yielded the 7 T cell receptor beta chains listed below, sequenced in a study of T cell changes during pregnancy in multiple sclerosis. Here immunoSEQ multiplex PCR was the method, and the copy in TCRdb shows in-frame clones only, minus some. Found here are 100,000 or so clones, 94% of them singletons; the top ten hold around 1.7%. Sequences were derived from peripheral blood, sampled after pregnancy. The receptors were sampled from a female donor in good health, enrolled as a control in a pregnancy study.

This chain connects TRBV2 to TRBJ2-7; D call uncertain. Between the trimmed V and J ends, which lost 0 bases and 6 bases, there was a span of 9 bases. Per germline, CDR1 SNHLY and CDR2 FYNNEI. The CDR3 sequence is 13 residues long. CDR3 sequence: CASSEARGLEQYF. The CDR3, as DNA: TGTGCCAGCAGTGAAGCGCGCGGCCTCGAGCAGTACTTC. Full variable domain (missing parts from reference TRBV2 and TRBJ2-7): EPEVTQTPSHQVTQMGQEVILRCVPISNHLYFYWYRQILGQKVEFLVSFYNNEISEKSEIFDDQFSVERPDGSNFTLKIRSTKLEDSAMYFCASSEARGLEQYFGPGTRLTVT.

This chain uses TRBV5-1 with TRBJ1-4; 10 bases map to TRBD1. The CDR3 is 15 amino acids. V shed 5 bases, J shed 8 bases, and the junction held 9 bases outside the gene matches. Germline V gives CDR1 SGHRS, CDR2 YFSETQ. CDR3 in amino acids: CASSRSRDRGEKLFF. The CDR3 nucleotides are TGCGCCAGCAGTCGGTCCCGGGACAGGGGAGAAAAACTGTTTTTT. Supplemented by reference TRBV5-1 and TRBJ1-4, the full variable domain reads KAGVTQTPRYLIKTRGQQVTLSCSPISGHRSVSWYQQTPGQGLQFLFEYFSETQRNKGNFPGRFSGRQFSNSRSEMNVSTLELGDSALYLCASSRSRDRGEKLFFGSGTQLSVL.

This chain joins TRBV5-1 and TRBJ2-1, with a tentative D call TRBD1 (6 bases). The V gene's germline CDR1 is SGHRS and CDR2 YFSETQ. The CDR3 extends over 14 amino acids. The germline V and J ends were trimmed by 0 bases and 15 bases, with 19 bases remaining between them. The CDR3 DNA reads TGCGCCAGCAGCTTGGGATCCGGGACACAGGGCCGGTTCTTC. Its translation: CASSLGSGTQGRFF.

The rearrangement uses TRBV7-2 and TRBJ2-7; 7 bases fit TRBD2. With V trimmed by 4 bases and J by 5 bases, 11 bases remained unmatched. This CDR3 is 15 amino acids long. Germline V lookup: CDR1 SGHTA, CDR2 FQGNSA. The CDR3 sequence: CASSSRTSFLDEQYF. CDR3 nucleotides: TGTGCCAGCAGCTCCCGGACTAGTTTCCTGGACGAGCAGTACTTC.

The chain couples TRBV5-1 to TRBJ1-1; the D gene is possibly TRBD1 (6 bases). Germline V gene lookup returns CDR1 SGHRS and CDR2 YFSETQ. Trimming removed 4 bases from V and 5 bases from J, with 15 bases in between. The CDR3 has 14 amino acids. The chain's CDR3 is CASSLAGAKTEAFF. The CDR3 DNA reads TGCGCCAGCAGCCTAGCGGGGGCGAAAACTGAAGCTTTCTTT. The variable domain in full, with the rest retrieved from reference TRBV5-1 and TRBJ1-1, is KAGVTQTPRYLIKTRGQQVTLSCSPISGHRSVSWYQQTPGQGLQFLFEYFSETQRNKGNFPGRFSGRQFSNSRSEMNVSTLELGDSALYLCASSLAGAKTEAFFGQGTRLTVV.

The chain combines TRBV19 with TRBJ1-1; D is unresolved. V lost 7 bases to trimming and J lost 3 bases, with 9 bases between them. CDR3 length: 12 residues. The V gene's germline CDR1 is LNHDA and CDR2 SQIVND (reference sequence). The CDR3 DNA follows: TGTGCCAGTAATCGGGGTTACACTGAAGCTTTCTTT. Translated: CASNRGYTEAFF.

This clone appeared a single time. The CDR3 DNA reads TGCGCCAGCAGCTTGGAACAGGGGGCCTCCTCCTACGAGCAGTACTTC. Its translation: CASSLEQGASSYEQYF. The J gene is TRBJ2-7, the V gene TRBV5-1, with TRBD1 matching 9 bases. CDR3 length equals 16 residues. Unmatched junction bases numbered 4, after V lost 0 bases and J lost 0 bases. Germline V CDR1 and CDR2: SGHRS, YFSETQ.